A single sample gave rise to the 24 T cell receptor beta chains below, sequenced in a study of T-cell memory formation after mild COVID-19. TCRdb called the 5' RACE reads again in MiXCR, with one record for every CDR3 protein. The table includes about 250,000 distinct CDR3 sequences, approximately 15% detected once. The sample was PBMCs or a T cell subset sorted from them (not recorded which). Receptors originate from an adult woman who had mild COVID-19 (a few samples of this study predate the infection). Cell type and time point are not known.

This rearrangement joins TRBV19 to TRBJ1-6; 9 positions agree with TRBD1. CDR1 and CDR2 from the germline V gene are LNHDA and SQIVND (reference sequence). This CDR3 region has 16 residues. The trim removed 6 bases at V and 7 bases at J, leaving 10 bases unmatched. The CDR3 DNA reads TGTGCCAGTAGGCGGACAGGGGCGAGGAGAAATTCACCCCTCCACTTT. It codes for CASRRTGARRNSPLHF.

This clonotype appeared many times. V and J are TRBV24-1 and TRBJ2-2; 12 bases align to TRBD2. Germline assignment: CDR1 KGHDR and CDR2 SFDVKD. V shed 7 bases and J 9 bases; nucleotides not matched to a gene: 8. This CDR3 spans 15 amino acids. The DNA of the CDR3 is TGTGCCACCAGCGGGACTAGCGGGCCACGGAGGGAGCTGTTTTTT. The encoded protein is CATSGTSGPRRELFF.

There are a few counts of this clonotype. The rearrangement uses TRBV30 and TRBJ1-5; unclear D gene. The CDR3 has 14 residues. Per germline, CDR1 GTSNPN and CDR2 SVGIG (reference sequence). V lost 1 base, J lost 11 bases, and 18 bases lay in between. The CDR3 reads CAWSAGGGGRAQHF. The CDR3 region has the DNA TGTGCCTGGAGTGCCGGTGGAGGAGGTCGGGCCCAGCATTTT.

The rearrangement links TRBV12-3 or TRBV12-4 to TRBJ2-3, with 7 positions matching TRBD1. V trimming: 5 bases; J trimming: 0 bases; junction bases outside the gene matches: 8. The CDR3 extends over 16 amino acids. The CDR3: CASSQEGTVSTDTQYF. CDR3 DNA: TGTGCCAGCAGTCAAGAAGGGACAGTGAGCACAGATACGCAGTATTTT.

The chain's CDR3 is CSVVMAGTYEQYF. As DNA, the CDR3 is TGCAGCGTTGTTATGGCGGGGACCTACGAGCAGTACTTC. The chain has TRBV29-1 and TRBJ2-7; the D gene is possibly TRBD2 (6 bases). From germline, CDR1 is SQVTM and CDR2 ANQGSEA. The CDR3 spans 13 residues. The V and J ends lost 4 bases and 2 bases respectively, with 12 bases between them.

The CDR3 sequence is CASSEMSRGVYGYTF. In DNA form, the CDR3 reads TGTGCCAGCAGTGAAATGAGCAGGGGGGTCTATGGCTACACCTTC. This chain links TRBV2 with TRBJ1-2; 7 bases agree with TRBD1. Trimming at V came to 2 bases and at J to 4 bases, leaving 7 bases not matched to a gene. CDR3 length: 15 amino acids. Germline values: CDR1 SNHLY, CDR2 FYNNEI.

This clonotype was observed a handful of times. The chain couples TRBV5-6 to TRBJ2-7; TRBD1 is a possible D gene (5 bases). This CDR3 contains 11 residues. V gave up 2 bases and J gave up 5 bases, with 5 bases separating them. Looked up from germline, CDR1 is SGHDT and CDR2 is YYEEEE. The CDR3 protein is CASSFRDEQYF. The CDR3 DNA reads as TGTGCCAGCAGCTTCAGGGACGAGCAGTACTTC.

This clonotype was seen a few times. This chain links TRBV5-6 with TRBJ2-3; no clear D. Germline V gene sequence: CDR1 SGHDT, CDR2 YYEEEE. V was pared by 4 bases and J by 0 bases, with 15 bases between. CDR3 length equals 16 residues. The DNA of the CDR3 is TGTGCCAGCAGCCGGTACGACCGCGCTAGCACAGATACGCAGTATTTT. Its translation: CASSRYDRASTDTQYF.

The gene calls are TRBV12-3 or TRBV12-4 and TRBJ2-7; D gene uncertain. The CDR3 contains 12 residues. Trimming left V 6 bases short and J 0 bases short, with 6 bases between. Here the CDR3 reads CASRVSSYEQYF. As DNA, the CDR3 is TGTGCCAGCAGGGTGAGCTCCTACGAGCAGTACTTC.

The CDR3 coding sequence is TGTGCCAGCAACCACGGGGACAGGGGGAATGAGCAGTTCTTC. It yields the protein CASNHGDRGNEQFF. This chain connects TRBV6-5 to TRBJ2-1; TRBD1 aligns across 11 bases. CDR3 length equals 14 residues. Looked up from germline, CDR1 is MNHEY and CDR2 is SVGAGI. The junction had 6 bases not matched to a gene; V was cut back by 7 bases and J by 7 bases.

The chain uses TRBV24-1 and TRBJ2-3, with D possibly matching TRBD1 (6 bases). This CDR3 has 17 residues. Germline V gives CDR1 KGHDR, CDR2 SFDVKD. With 4 bases removed from V and 3 bases from J, the gap between germline ends came to 19 bases. CDR3 sequence reads: CATSDPPGQGSTDTQYF. Written as DNA, the CDR3 is TGTGCCACCAGTGACCCCCCTGGGCAGGGGAGTACAGATACGCAGTATTTT.

The sample holds a few counts of this clonotype. The V and J genes are TRBV6-1 and TRBJ1-1, with D unresolved. Germline V gives CDR1 MNHNS, CDR2 SASEGT. V gave up 0 bases and J gave up 5 bases, with 10 bases separating them. This CDR3 is 14 amino acids long. CDR3 in amino acids: CASSEALTLTEAFF. The CDR3 DNA follows: TGTGCCAGCAGTGAAGCGCTTACCCTAACTGAAGCTTTCTTT.

The genes are TRBV18 and TRBJ2-1; a possible D gene is TRBD2 (5 bases). This CDR3 is 14 amino acids long. Per the germline V gene, CDR1 is KGHSH and CDR2 is LQKENI. The CDR3 spells CASAGISSYNEQFF. The CDR3, as DNA: TGTGCGAGCGCGGGTATTAGCTCCTACAATGAGCAGTTCTTC.

This chain connects TRBV2 to TRBJ2-1; D possibly matches TRBD1 or TRBD2 (5 bases each). Trimming cost V 7 bases and J 9 bases, with 16 bases left between them. This CDR3 has 13 residues. Germline V lookup: CDR1 SNHLY, CDR2 FYNNEI. This CDR3 reads CASTRGVRGEQFF. Written as DNA, the CDR3 is TGTGCCAGCACCAGAGGGGTAAGGGGTGAGCAGTTCTTC.

This clonotype appeared a few times. This chain joins TRBV7-3 and TRBJ2-1, with 9 positions matching TRBD2. The ends lost 1 base at V and 7 bases at J; junction bases unmatched: 5. The germline V gene has CDR1 SGHTA and CDR2 FQGTGA. The CDR3 has 15 residues. The CDR3 here is CASSLSGGALNEQFF. CDR3 nucleotide sequence: TGTGCCAGCAGCTTAAGCGGGGGGGCCTTGAATGAGCAGTTCTTC.

This clonotype has only a few counts. The chain couples TRBV3-1 to TRBJ2-3, with D hard to call. The CDR3 covers 13 residues. V lost 2 bases and J lost 4, with 7 bases in between. The germline V gene encodes CDR1 LGHDT and CDR2 YNNKEL (reference sequence). The CDR3 sequence: CASSQTASDTQYF. The CDR3 DNA follows: TGTGCCAGCAGCCAAACTGCCTCAGATACGCAGTATTTT.

The chain employs TRBV4-2 and TRBJ2-5, with TRBD2 matching 10 bases. Germline V gives CDR1 LGHNA, CDR2 YNFKEQ. The CDR3 consists of 14 residues. The V and J ends lost 1 base and 4 bases, in that order; junction bases with no gene match: 0. CDR3 bases: TGTGCCAGCAGCCAAGGACTAGCGGGAGAGACCCAGTACTTC. Translation: CASSQGLAGETQYF.

CDR3 in amino acids: CASRQWAATDTGELFF. The CDR3 coding sequence is TGTGCCAGCCGTCAGTGGGCGGCCACGGACACCGGGGAGCTGTTTTTT. V is TRBV6-6 and J is TRBJ2-2; D is ambiguous. The V gene lost 8 bases and the J gene lost 3 bases, with 19 bases spanning the gap. Germline V gene sequence: CDR1 MNHNY, CDR2 SVGAGI (reference sequence). The CDR3 is 16 amino acids.

In this sample, this clonotype turned up a few times. This chain uses TRBV20-1 with TRBJ2-1, with 7 bases aligning to TRBD2. CDR1 and CDR2 from the germline V gene are DFQATT and SNEGSKA (reference sequence). The ends lost 1 base at V and 7 bases at J; junction bases unmatched: 10. The CDR3 contains 15 residues. The CDR3 coding sequence is TGCAGTGCTAGAGGTGGGAGGGCCTCTATGAATGAGCAGTTCTTC. Translated, it gives CSARGGRASMNEQFF.

This clonotype appeared many times. This chain links TRBV30 with TRBJ2-1; TRBD1 matches at 9 bases. The CDR3 covers 14 residues. Germline V gene sequence: CDR1 GTSNPN, CDR2 SVGIG (reference sequence). V trimming: 4 bases; J trimming: 4 bases; junction bases outside the gene matches: 5. CDR3 nucleotides: TGTGCCTGGAATCCCGGGACAGGGTACAATGAGCAGTTCTTC. Its protein is CAWNPGTGYNEQFF.

This sequence joins TRBV27 and TRBJ2-3; D ambiguous. The CDR3 covers 14 residues. CDR1 and CDR2 from the germline V gene are MNHEY and SMNVEV (reference sequence). V was clipped by 1 base and J by 2 bases, with 7 bases between them. The DNA for the CDR3 is TGTGCCAGCAGTTTATTACTAAACACAGATACGCAGTATTTT. Translating gives CASSLLLNTDTQYF.

The V and J genes are TRBV7-9 and TRBJ2-3, with D perhaps given as TRBD1 or TRBD2 (5 bases each). The V gene's germline CDR1 is SEHNR and CDR2 FQNEAQ (reference sequence). The CDR3 runs 15 residues. Trimming stripped 5 bases from V and 2 bases from J, with 14 bases between. In DNA form, the CDR3 reads TGTGCCAGCAGCCCAATCGGGGCCCTCACAGATACGCAGTATTTT. It yields the protein CASSPIGALTDTQYF. The full variable domain, completed using reference TRBV7-9 and TRBJ2-3, is DTGVSQNPRHKITKRGQNVTFRCDPISEHNRLYWYRQTLGQGPEFLTYFQNEAQLEKSRLLSDRFSAERPKGSFSTLEIQRTEQGDSAMYLCASSPIGALTDTQYFGPGTRLTVL.

The CDR3 loop reads CASKPGSQWGNQPQHF. CDR3 sequence (DNA): TGTGCCAGCAAACCGGGATCCCAGTGGGGCAATCAGCCCCAGCATTTT. The chain is built from TRBV6-5 and TRBJ1-5; D gene uncertain. The CDR3 length is 16 residues. Germline V gives CDR1 MNHEY, CDR2 SVGAGI. The V gene lost 7 bases and the J gene lost 2 bases, with 18 bases spanning the gap.

This clonotype was recorded a few times. V and J are TRBV9 and TRBJ2-2; TRBD2 agrees at 9 bases. V shed 5 bases, J shed 3 bases, and the junction held 8 bases outside the gene matches. This CDR3 has 16 residues. Germline CDR1 SGDLS, CDR2 YYNGEE. The CDR3 region is CASSLAGSTYTGELFF. The CDR3 nucleotides read TGTGCCAGCAGTCTAGCGGGAAGTACGTACACCGGGGAGCTGTTTTTT.